This section outlines one TCR beta chain sequence together with its context. The clone's antigen remains unknown. No per-base quality is available; no much larger clone lies one base away. The data belong to a study of CD8+CD57+ T cells in acquired aplastic anemia listed by TCRdb under 2018. Notes on the research overall: On average, sorted CD4+ and CD8+ cells yielded around 3.5 ug of extracted DNA, with a range of 0.2 to 27.4 ug. CD8+CD57+ expansion was defined as a frequency above the mean frequency observed in healthy subjects.

Looking up the germline V gene (reference sequence) yields CDR1 LNHDA and CDR2 SQIVND. The CDR3 measures 15 amino acids from cysteine to phenylalanine. Only the CDR3 portion is preserved as DNA: 45 bases, with reading frame beginning at the first base. V was cut back by 1 base and J by 6 bases, leaving a gap of 13 bases between them. Paper-wide results and their limitations: Although under 35 CD8+ CDR3 sequences were shared by patients and controls, these sequences appeared highly expressed in patients and within the immunodominant clones of patients. Between patients and healthy controls, no significant difference in CD8+ Simpson's diversity was found (P=0.060).

Profiling of TCR beta VDJ combinations and CDR3 sequences used genomic DNA as the template. TCR repertoire sequencing was run on an Illumina HiSeq 2000. The paper's data handling went like this. TRBV/TRBJ rearrangement plots, CDR3 size and DJ length profiles, and Simpson's diversity index were used to assess repertoires. The most abundant DNA sequence in the deep sequencing data was taken as the immunodominant clone. CDR3 amino acid sequences were screened for sharing across subjects and compared with published repertoires and the VDJdb database. The public reads were quality trimmed at Q25 with fastp and then assembled into clones with MiXCR by TCRdb, keeping productive beta chains. Identical CDR3 proteins give one entry, which carries the most common genes and DNA. The V and J calls and clone size are TCRdb's, not the authors'. The table for this sample lists 150,000 to 200,000 distinct CDR3 sequences; around 50% of them were counted only once. Of the sample, around 1.1% is held by the ten largest clones.

Patients chosen for sequencing had shown expansion of CD8+CD57+ cells by flow cytometry. Every patient had severe acquired aplastic anemia, diagnosed using the International Study of Aplastic Anemia and Agranulocytosis and Camitta criteria. At the time blood was sampled, none of the patients had received any therapy. TCR repertoires of sorted CD4+ and CD8+ blood T cells from severe aplastic anemia patients and healthy subjects were deep-sequenced in the study. Patients were enrolled in the USA under clinicaltrials.gov protocols 00001620, 01623167, 00001397, 00071045, 00081523 and 00961064. Ficoll-Paque density gradient centrifugation was used to isolate peripheral blood mononuclear cells. Before DNA extraction, CD4+ and CD8+ T cells were sorted with FACS or magnetic beads.

Recombination joined TRBV19 with TRBJ2-1; TRBD1 could be the D gene, as 5 bases match. The TCR originated in a human donor with aplastic anemia. Sequencing used sorted CD4+, CD8+, or CD8+CD57+ T cells (not recorded which) from PBMCs. The DNA sequence follows: TGTGCCAGTAGTATAGTGCAGGGAACCGGCAATGAGCAGTTCTTC. It codes for CASSIVQGTGNEQFF.